Sequencing of this T cell receptor beta chain was carried out in a study of chemoradiotherapy in HPV16-positive cancers. Overall study findings and caveats: Non-HPV-specific T cells did not expand in tumors during treatment, whereas candidate HPV-specific clones and E7-related motifs did.

Trimming shortened V by 1 base and J by 1 base, and 4 bases separated the two germline ends. The CDR3 extends over 13 amino acids. CDR1 and CDR2 (germline): SGHAT, FQNNGV. A note on this clone: Its target is not known. Other nucleotide sequences in the sample specify the same CDR3.

Repertoires were generated with immunoSEQ multiplex PCR, while TCRdb's copy carries only in-frame clones and drops some. This table holds tens of thousands of clones, around nine tenths found once. The gene calls are TRBV11-2 and TRBJ1-1, with D uncertain. This sample comprised blood, obtained from a patient who underwent chemoradiotherapy. This receptor was identified in a human donor with HPV-associated anogenital cancer. CDR3 protein: CASSLGRNTEAFF. The CDR3 region has the DNA TGTGCCAGCAGCTTAGGAAGGAACACTGAAGCTTTCTTT.